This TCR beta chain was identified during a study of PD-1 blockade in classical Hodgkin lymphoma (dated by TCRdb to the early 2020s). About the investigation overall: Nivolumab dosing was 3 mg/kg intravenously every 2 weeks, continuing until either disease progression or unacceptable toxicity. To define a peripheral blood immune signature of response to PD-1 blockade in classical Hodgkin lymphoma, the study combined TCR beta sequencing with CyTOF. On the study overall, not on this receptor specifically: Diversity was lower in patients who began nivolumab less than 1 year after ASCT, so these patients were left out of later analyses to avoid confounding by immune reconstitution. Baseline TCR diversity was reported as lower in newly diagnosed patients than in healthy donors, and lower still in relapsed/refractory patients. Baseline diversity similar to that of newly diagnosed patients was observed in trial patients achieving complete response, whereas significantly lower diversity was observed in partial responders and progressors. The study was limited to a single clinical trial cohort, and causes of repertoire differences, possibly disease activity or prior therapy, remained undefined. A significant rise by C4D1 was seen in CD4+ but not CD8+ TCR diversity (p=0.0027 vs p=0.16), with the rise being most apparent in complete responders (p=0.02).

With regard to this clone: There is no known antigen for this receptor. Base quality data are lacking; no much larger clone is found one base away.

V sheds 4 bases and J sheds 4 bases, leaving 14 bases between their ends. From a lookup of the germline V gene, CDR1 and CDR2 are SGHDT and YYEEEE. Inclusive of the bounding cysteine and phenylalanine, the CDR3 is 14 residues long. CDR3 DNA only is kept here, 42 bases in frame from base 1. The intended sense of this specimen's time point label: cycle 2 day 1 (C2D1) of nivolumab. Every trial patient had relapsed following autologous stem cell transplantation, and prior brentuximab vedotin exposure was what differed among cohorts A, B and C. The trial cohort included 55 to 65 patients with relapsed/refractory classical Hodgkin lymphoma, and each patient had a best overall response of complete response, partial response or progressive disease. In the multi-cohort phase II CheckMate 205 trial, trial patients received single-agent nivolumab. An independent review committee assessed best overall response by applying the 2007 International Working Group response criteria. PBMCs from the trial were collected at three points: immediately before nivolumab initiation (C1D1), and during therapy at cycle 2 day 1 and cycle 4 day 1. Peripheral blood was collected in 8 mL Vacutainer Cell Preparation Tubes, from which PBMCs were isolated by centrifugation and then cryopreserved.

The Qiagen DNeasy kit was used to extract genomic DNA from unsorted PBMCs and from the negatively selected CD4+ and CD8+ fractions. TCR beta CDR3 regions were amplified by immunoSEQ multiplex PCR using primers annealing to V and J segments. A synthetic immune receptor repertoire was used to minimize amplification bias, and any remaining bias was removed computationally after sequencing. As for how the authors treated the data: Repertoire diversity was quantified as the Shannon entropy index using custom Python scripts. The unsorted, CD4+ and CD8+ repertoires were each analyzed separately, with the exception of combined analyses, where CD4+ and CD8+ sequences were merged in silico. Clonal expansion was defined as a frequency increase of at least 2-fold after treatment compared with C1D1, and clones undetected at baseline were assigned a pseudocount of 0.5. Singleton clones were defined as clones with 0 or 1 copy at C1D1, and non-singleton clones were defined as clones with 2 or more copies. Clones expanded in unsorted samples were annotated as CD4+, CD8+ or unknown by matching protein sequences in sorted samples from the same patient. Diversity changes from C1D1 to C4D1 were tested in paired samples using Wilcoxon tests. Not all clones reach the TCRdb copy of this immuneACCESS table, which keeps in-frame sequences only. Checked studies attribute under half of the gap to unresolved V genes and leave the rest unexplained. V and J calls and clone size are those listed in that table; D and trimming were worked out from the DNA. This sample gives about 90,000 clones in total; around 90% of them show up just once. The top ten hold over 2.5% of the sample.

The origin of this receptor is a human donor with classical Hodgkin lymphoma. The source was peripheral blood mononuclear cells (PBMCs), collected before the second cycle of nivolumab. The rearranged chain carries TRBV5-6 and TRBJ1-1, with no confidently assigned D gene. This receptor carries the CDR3 CASSPGWGITEAFF. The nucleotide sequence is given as TGTGCCAGCAGCCCCGGATGGGGAATCACTGAAGCTTTCTTT.